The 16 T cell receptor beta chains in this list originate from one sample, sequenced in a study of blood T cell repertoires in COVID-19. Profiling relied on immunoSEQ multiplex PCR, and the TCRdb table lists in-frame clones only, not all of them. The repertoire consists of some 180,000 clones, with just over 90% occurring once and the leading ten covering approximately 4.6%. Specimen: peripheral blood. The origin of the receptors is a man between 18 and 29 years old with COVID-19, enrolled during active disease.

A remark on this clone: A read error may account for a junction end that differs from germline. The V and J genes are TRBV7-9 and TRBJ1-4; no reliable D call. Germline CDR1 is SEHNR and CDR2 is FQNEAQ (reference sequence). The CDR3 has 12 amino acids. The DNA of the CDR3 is TGTGCCAGCAGCTTTCTCGGTGAAAAACTGCTTTTT. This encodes CASSFLGEKLLF.

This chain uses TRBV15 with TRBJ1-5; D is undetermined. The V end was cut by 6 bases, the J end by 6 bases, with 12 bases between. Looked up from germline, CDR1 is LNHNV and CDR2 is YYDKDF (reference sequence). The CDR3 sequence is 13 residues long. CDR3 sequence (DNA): TGTGCCACCAGTCCGGGAGTCGTTCAGCCCCAGCATTTT. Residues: CATSPGVVQPQHF.

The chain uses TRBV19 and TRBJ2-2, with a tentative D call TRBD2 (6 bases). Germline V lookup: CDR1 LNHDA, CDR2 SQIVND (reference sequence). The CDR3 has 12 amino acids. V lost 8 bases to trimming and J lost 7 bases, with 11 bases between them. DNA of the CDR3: TGTGCCAGTCTTGGGGGGAACGGGGAGCTGTTTTTT. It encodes CASLGGNGELFF.

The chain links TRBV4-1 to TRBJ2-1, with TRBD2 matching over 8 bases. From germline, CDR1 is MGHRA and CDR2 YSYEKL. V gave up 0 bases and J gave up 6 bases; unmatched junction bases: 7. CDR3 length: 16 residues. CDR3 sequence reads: CASSQERRTSLNEQFF. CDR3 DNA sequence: TGCGCCAGCAGCCAAGAAAGGCGGACTAGCCTCAATGAGCAGTTCTTC.

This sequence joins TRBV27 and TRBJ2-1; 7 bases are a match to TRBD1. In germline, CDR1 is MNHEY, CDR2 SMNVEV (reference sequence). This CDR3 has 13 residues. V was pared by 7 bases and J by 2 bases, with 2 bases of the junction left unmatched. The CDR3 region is CASMTGTYNEQFF. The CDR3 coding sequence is TGTGCCAGCATGACAGGGACCTACAATGAGCAGTTCTTC.

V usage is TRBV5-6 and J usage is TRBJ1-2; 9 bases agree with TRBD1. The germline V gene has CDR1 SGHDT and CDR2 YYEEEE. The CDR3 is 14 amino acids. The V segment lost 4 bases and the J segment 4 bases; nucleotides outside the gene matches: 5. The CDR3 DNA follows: TGTGCCAGCAGCCCGGGACAGGGAACCTATGGCTACACCTTC. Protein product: CASSPGQGTYGYTF.

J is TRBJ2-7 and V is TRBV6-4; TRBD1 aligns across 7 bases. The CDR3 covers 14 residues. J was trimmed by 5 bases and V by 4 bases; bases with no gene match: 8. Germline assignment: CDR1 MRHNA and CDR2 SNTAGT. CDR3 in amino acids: CASSGGQFSHEQYF. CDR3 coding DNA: TGTGCCAGCAGTGGGGGACAGTTTAGCCACGAGCAGTACTTC.

CDR3 region: CAWSGGGHNEQFF. CDR3 bases: TGTGCCTGGAGTGGAGGCGGGCACAATGAGCAGTTCTTC. The chain combines TRBV30 with TRBJ2-1; perhaps TRBD2 as D (5 bases). Trimming removed 1 base at V and 5 bases at J, with 9 bases between. Germline V gene data show CDR1 as GTSNPN and CDR2 as SVGIG (reference sequence). There are 13 residues in the CDR3.

In nucleotides, the CDR3 is TGTGCCAGCAGTTTAGGGACAGGGCGAGGCGAGCAGTACTTC. This gives the protein CASSLGTGRGEQYF. The V and J genes are TRBV27 and TRBJ2-7; 9 bases match TRBD1. This CDR3 contains 14 residues. J gave up 6 bases and V 2 bases, and 5 bases lay outside the gene matches. Germline V CDR1 and CDR2: MNHEY, SMNVEV (reference sequence).

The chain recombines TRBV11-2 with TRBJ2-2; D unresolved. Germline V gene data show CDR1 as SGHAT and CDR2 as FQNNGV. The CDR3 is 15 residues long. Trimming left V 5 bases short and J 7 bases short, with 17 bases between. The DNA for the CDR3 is TGTGCCAGCAGCCCAGAGGTAGAAGTAATCGGGGAGCTGTTTTTT. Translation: CASSPEVEVIGELFF.

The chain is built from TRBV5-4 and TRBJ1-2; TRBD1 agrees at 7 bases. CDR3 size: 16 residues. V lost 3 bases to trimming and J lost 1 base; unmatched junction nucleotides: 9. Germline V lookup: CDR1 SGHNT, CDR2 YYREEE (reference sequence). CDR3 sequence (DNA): TGTGCCAGCAGCTCAGGACAGGACTCAATTAACTATGGCTACACCTTC. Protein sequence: CASSSGQDSINYGYTF. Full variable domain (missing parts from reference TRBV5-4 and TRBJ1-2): ETGVTQSPTHLIKTRGQQVTLRCSSQSGHNTVSWYQQALGQGPQFIFQYYREEENGRGNFPPRFSGLQFPNYSSELNVNALELDDSALYLCASSSGQDSINYGYTFGSGTRLTVV.

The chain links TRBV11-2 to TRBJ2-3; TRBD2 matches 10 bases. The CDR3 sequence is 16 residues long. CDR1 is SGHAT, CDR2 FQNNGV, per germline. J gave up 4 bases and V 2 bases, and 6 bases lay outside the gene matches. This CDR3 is CASSLWGSGGPDTQYF. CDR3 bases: TGTGCCAGCAGCTTATGGGGTAGCGGGGGGCCAGATACGCAGTATTTT.

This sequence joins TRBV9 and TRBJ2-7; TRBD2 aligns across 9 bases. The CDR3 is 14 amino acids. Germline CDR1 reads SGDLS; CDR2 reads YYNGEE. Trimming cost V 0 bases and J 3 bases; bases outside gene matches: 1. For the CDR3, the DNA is TGTGCCAGCAGCGTAGGCGGGAGGGGCTACGAGCAGTACTTC. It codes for CASSVGGRGYEQYF.

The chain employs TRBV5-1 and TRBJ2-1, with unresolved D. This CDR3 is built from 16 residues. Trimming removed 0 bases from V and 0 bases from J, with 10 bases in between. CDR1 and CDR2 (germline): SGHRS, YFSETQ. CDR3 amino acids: CASSLEYPSSYNEQFF. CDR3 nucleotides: TGCGCCAGCAGCTTGGAGTACCCGAGCTCCTACAATGAGCAGTTCTTC.

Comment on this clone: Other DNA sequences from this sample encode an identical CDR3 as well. Here the CDR3 reads CASRTGYEQYF. Here the CDR3 DNA reads TGTGCCAGCAGAACAGGCTACGAGCAGTACTTC. V is TRBV27 and J is TRBJ2-7, with D possibly TRBD1 on 5 matching bases. Trimming cost V 6 bases and J 3 bases, with 6 bases left between them. The CDR3 contains 11 residues. The germline CDR1 and CDR2 sequences are MNHEY and SMNVEV (reference sequence).

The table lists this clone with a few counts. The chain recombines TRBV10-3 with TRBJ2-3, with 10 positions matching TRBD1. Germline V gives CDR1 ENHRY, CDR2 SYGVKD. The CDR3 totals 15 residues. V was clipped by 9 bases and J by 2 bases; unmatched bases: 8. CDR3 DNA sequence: TGTGCCATTCGCCTGGACAGGGGGTTCACAGATACGCAGTATTTT. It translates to CAIRLDRGFTDTQYF.